This record covers a single T cell receptor (beta chain). The data were obtained in a study of blood T cell repertoires in COVID-19. Study-wide background: Some COVID-19 samples were acute and others convalescent; all came from the United States, Italy and Spain. PBMCs, B-cell-depleted T cells, or T cells provided the cDNA or gDNA that made up the material.

Authors' analysis steps: Estimates of nucleated cell counts were drawn from the amplification of reference gene primers. Produced via immunoSEQ multiplex PCR; TCRdb's table is partial and in-frame only. The D gene and trimming were derived from the DNA, and the V and J assignments and clone size from that table. The table shows tens of thousands of clones, with around 75% occurring only once. Germline trimming cut 10 bases from V and 4 bases from J; bases unmatched to any gene: 13. This CDR3 has 15 amino acids. Germline loops: CDR1 MNHEY, CDR2 SVGAGI. The Seattle site enrolled patients during active infection and followed them longitudinally.

This TCR came from a man in his 70s with COVID-19, enrolled during active disease. Source material: peripheral blood. The chain recombines TRBV6-5 with TRBJ2-3, with 8 positions matching TRBD1. Here the CDR3 reads CATGNPGQEADTQYF. Written as DNA, the CDR3 is TGTGCCACCGGAAACCCGGGACAGGAGGCAGATACGCAGTATTTT.